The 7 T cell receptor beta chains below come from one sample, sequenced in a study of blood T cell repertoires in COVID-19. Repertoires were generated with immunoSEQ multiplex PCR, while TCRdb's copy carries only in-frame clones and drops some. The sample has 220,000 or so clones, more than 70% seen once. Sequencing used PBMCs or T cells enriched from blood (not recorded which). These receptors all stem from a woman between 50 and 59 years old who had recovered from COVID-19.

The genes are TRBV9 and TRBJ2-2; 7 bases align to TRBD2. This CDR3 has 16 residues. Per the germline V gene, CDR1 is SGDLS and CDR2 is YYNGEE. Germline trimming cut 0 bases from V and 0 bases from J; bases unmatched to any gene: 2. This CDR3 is CASSVGAGANTGELFF. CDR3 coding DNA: TGTGCCAGCAGCGTAGGGGCGGGAGCGAACACCGGGGAGCTGTTTTTT.

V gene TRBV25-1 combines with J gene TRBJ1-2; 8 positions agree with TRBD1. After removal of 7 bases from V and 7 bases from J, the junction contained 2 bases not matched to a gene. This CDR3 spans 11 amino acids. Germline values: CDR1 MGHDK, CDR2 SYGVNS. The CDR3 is CASTDRGGYTF. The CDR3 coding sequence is TGTGCCAGCACTGACAGGGGTGGCTACACCTTC.

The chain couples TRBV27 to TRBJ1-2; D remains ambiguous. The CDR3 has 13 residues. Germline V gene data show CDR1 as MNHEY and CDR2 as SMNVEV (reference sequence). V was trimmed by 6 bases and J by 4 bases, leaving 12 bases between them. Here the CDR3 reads CASRKESGYGYTF. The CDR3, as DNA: TGTGCCAGCAGGAAGGAGTCGGGCTATGGCTACACCTTC.

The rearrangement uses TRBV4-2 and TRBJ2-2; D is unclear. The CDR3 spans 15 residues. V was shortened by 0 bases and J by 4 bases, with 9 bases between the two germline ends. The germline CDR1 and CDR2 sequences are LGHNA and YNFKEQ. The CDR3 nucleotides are TGTGCCAGCAGCCAAGATATTGTATTCACCGGGGAGCTGTTTTTT. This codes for CASSQDIVFTGELFF.

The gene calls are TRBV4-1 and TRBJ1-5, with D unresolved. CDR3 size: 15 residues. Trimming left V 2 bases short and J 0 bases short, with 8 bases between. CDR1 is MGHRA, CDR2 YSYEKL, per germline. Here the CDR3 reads CASSQTGSSNQPQHF. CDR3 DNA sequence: TGCGCCAGCAGCCAAACGGGGAGTAGCAATCAGCCCCAGCATTTT.

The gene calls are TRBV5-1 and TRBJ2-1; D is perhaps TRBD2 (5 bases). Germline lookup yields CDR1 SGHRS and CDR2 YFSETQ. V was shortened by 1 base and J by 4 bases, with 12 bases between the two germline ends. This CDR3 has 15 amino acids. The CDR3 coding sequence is TGCGCCAGCAGCTTGATAGCTAGCAGATACAATGAGCAGTTCTTC. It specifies CASSLIASRYNEQFF.

This CDR3 is CASSTPGLGVGEQYF. The CDR3 DNA sequence: TGTGCCAGTAGTACGCCGGGACTAGGAGTAGGGGAGCAGTACTTC. V gene TRBV19 combines with J gene TRBJ2-7; TRBD2 matches 8 bases. With 4 bases clipped from V and 7 bases from J, the junction kept 12 bases outside the gene matches. Germline CDR1 reads LNHDA; CDR2 reads SQIVND (reference sequence). CDR3 length: 15 amino acids.